These 16 T cell receptor beta chains share one sample of origin, sequenced in a study of blood T cell repertoires in COVID-19. Here immunoSEQ multiplex PCR was the method, and the copy in TCRdb shows in-frame clones only, minus some. The sample lists approximately 150,000 clones, approximately 86% occurring once. Sequenced: peripheral blood. The source of these receptors is a woman between 50 and 59 years old with acute or convalescent COVID-19.

This clone was counted between two and nine times. The V call is TRBV5-6, the J call TRBJ1-1, with 7 bases identical to TRBD1. CDR3 size: 15 residues. In germline, CDR1 is SGHDT, CDR2 YYEEEE. Trimming cost V 4 bases and J 4 bases; bases outside gene matches: 10. CDR3 nucleotide sequence: TGTGCCAGCAGCCTTTTTTCCTCAGGGGGCACTGAAGCTTTCTTT. Amino acid sequence: CASSLFSSGGTEAFF.

The chain couples TRBV6-5 to TRBJ1-2, with a tentative D call TRBD1 (6 bases). V lost 6 bases and J 0 bases, leaving 14 bases between the germline ends. CDR3 size: 15 residues. From germline, CDR1 is MNHEY and CDR2 SVGAGI. The CDR3 DNA follows: TGTGCCAGCAGACGGACAGTCCTAGCTAACTATGGCTACACCTTC. Its protein product is CASRRTVLANYGYTF.

The chain carries TRBV3-1 (or the pseudogene TRBV3-2) and TRBJ2-4; D is unclear. This CDR3 region has 12 residues. Trimming took 1 base from V and 9 from J, leaving 7 bases between them. The germline gives CDR1 LGHDT, CDR2 YNNKEL (reference sequence). The CDR3 loop reads CASSQGGTIQYF. The CDR3, as DNA: TGTGCCAGCAGCCAAGGCGGCACCATTCAGTACTTC.

CDR3 loop: CASSLEGQYGIQYF. As DNA, the CDR3 is TGCGCCAGCAGCTTGGAGGGACAGTACGGCATTCAGTACTTC. V gene TRBV5-1 combines with J gene TRBJ2-4; 7 positions match TRBD1. Germline V gene sequence: CDR1 SGHRS, CDR2 YFSETQ. Unmatched junction bases numbered 6, after V lost 0 bases and J lost 9 bases. CDR3 size: 14 residues.

This clone showed up just once. This rearrangement joins TRBV23-1 to TRBJ2-3; 10 nucleotides match TRBD1. TRBV23-1 is classed as an ORF, of uncertain function. The CDR3 length is 16 residues. The V segment lost 8 bases and the J segment 7 bases; nucleotides outside the gene matches: 15. The CDR3 DNA sequence: TGCGCCAGCCCGCCGAGACAGGGGGCTTCCAGCCATACGCAGTATTTT. This sequence encodes CASPPRQGASSHTQYF.

The rearrangement joins TRBV2 to TRBJ2-7; tentative D call: TRBD1 (6 bases). V gave up 6 bases and J gave up 2 bases, with 17 bases separating them. The CDR3 totals 15 residues. Germline V gene data show CDR1 as SNHLY and CDR2 as FYNNEI. CDR3 region: CASRENRDTTYEQYF. In DNA, the CDR3 is TGTGCCAGCAGAGAGAACCGGGACACAACCTACGAGCAGTACTTC. The variable domain in full, with the rest retrieved from reference TRBV2 and TRBJ2-7, is EPEVTQTPSHQVTQMGQEVILRCVPISNHLYFYWYRQILGQKVEFLVSFYNNEISEKSEIFDDQFSVERPDGSNFTLKIRSTKLEDSAMYFCASRENRDTTYEQYFGPGTRLTVT.

The chain uses TRBV30 and TRBJ1-2; possible D gene TRBD1, 5 bases. This CDR3 comprises 12 residues. Trimming removed 4 bases at V and 1 base at J, with 7 bases between. CDR1 is GTSNPN and CDR2 is SVGIG in the germline V gene (reference sequence). The CDR3 nucleotides read TGTGCCTGGAATAGGGGTAACTATGGCTACACCTTC. Amino acids: CAWNRGNYGYTF. Full variable domain (remainder filled in from reference TRBV30 and TRBJ1-2): SQTIHQWPATLVQPVGSPLSLECTVEGTSNPNLYWYRQAAGRGLQLLFYSVGIGQISSEVPQNLSASRPQDRQFILSSKKLLLSDSGFYLCAWNRGNYGYTFGSGTRLTVV.

V is TRBV18 and J is TRBJ1-1; 7 nucleotides line up with TRBD1. This CDR3 is 13 amino acids long. V shed 6 bases and J 3 bases; nucleotides not matched to a gene: 4. Germline V gives CDR1 KGHSH, CDR2 LQKENI. The CDR3 protein is CASSLTGDTEAFF. The CDR3 bases are TGTGCCAGCTCCCTTACAGGGGACACTGAAGCTTTCTTT.

CDR3 protein: CSVGRAGVDTGELFF. Written as DNA, the CDR3 is TGCAGCGTTGGGCGAGCGGGAGTAGATACCGGGGAGCTGTTTTTT. The chain has TRBV29-1 and TRBJ2-2; TRBD2 aligns across 8 bases. The V segment lost 4 bases and the J segment 5 bases; nucleotides outside the gene matches: 9. The CDR3 covers 15 residues. Germline V gene sequence: CDR1 SQVTM, CDR2 ANQGSEA.

V is TRBV19 and J is TRBJ2-7, with TRBD2 identical over 9 bases. V was pared by 3 bases and J by 0 bases, with 3 bases of the junction left unmatched. The CDR3 contains 15 residues. In germline, CDR1 is LNHDA, CDR2 SQIVND (reference sequence). CDR3 region: CASSIRAGGSYEQYF. The CDR3 DNA sequence: TGTGCCAGTAGTATCCGAGCGGGGGGCTCCTACGAGCAGTACTTC. Drawing the rest from reference TRBV19 and TRBJ2-7, the complete variable domain is DGGITQSPKYLFRKEGQNVTLSCEQNLNHDAMYWYRQDPGQGLRLIYYSQIVNDFQKGDIAEGYSVSREKKESFPLTVTSAQKNPTAFYLCASSIRAGGSYEQYFGPGTRLTVT.

CDR3 DNA: TGTGCCAGCTCACCACCGAATACCGCTAAACCCAATGAGCAGTTCTTC. Translated: CASSPPNTAKPNEQFF. The chain employs TRBV18 and TRBJ2-1, with D unclear. Germline V gene lookup returns CDR1 KGHSH and CDR2 LQKENI. This CDR3 region has 16 residues. V lost 0 bases and J lost 6, with 15 bases in between.

The J gene is TRBJ2-1, the V gene TRBV5-4, with D hard to call. The CDR3 sequence is 12 residues long. V was shortened by 8 bases and J by 3 bases, with 9 bases between the two germline ends. Germline CDR1 reads SGHNT; CDR2 reads YYREEE (reference sequence). The CDR3 DNA reads TGTGCCAGTACTAAAGGCTACAATGAGCAGTTCTTC. It translates to CASTKGYNEQFF.

This chain connects TRBV2 to TRBJ2-1, with 10 bases aligning to TRBD2. The J segment lost 10 bases and the V segment lost 7 bases, leaving 10 bases of the junction unmatched. The CDR3 runs 14 residues. Germline V gene sequence: CDR1 SNHLY, CDR2 FYNNEI. CDR3 in amino acids: CASTGLAEFREQFF. In DNA, the CDR3 is TGTGCCAGCACTGGACTAGCGGAGTTCAGAGAGCAGTTCTTC.

The rearrangement uses TRBV29-1 and TRBJ2-3; tentatively, D is TRBD1 (5 bases). This CDR3 spans 13 amino acids. Trimming removed 4 bases from V and 5 bases from J, with 13 bases in between. CDR1 is SQVTM, CDR2 ANQGSEA, per germline. The CDR3 loop is CSVVWGTGDTQYF. The DNA of the CDR3 is TGCAGCGTTGTTTGGGGAACAGGAGATACGCAGTATTTT.

V and J are TRBV12-3 or TRBV12-4 and TRBJ2-3; D may be TRBD2 (6 bases). V was clipped by 8 bases and J by 1 base, with 10 bases between them. The CDR3 runs to 13 residues. Here the CDR3 reads CASRSGGTDTQYF. Written as DNA, the CDR3 is TGTGCCAGCCGATCGGGAGGCACAGATACGCAGTATTTT.

The chain has TRBV25-1 and TRBJ2-7; possibly TRBD1 for D (5 bases). Germline CDR1 MGHDK, CDR2 SYGVNS. The CDR3 has 13 residues. V was cut by 5 bases and J by 1 base, with 9 bases left in between. The CDR3 bases are TGTGCCAGCAGTAACAGGTTATCCTACGAGCAGTACTTC. Its protein product is CASSNRLSYEQYF.